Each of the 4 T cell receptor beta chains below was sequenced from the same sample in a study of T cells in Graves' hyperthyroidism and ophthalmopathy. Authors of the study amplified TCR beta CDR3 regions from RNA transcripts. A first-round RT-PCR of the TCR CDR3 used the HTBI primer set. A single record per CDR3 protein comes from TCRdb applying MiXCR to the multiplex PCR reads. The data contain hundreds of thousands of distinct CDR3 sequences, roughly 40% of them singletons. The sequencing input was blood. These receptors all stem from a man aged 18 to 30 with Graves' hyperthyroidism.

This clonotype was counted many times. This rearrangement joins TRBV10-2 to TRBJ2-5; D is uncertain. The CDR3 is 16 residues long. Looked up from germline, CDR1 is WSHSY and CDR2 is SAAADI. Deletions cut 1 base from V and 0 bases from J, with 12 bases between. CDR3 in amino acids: CASSEFVLSYQETQYF. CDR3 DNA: TGCGCCAGCAGTGAGTTCGTCCTCTCGTACCAAGAGACCCAGTACTTC.

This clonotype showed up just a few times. The CDR3 protein is CASSATSGRGTGELFF. CDR3 coding DNA: TGTGCCAGCAGCGCGACTAGCGGGAGAGGCACCGGGGAGCTGTTTTTT. The chain joins TRBV7-9 to TRBJ2-2, with TRBD2 matching over 12 bases. Trimming removed 5 bases from V and 4 bases from J; junction bases left unmatched: 5. CDR3 size: 16 residues. Germline-derived CDR1 and CDR2 are SEHNR and FQNEAQ (reference sequence).

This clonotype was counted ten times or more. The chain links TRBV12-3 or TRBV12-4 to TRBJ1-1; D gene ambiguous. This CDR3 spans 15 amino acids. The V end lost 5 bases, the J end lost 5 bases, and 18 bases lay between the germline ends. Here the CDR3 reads CASSPQTAGGTEAFF. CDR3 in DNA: TGTGCCAGCAGTCCCCAGACGGCCGGAGGGACTGAAGCTTTCTTT.

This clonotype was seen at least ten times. CDR3 protein: CASSPSGNTIYF. CDR3 DNA: TGTGCCAGCAGTCCCTCTGGAAACACCATATATTTT. V usage is TRBV9 and J usage is TRBJ1-3; D ambiguous. The V gene's germline CDR1 is SGDLS and CDR2 YYNGEE. There are 12 residues in the CDR3. The V gene lost 5 bases and the J gene lost 0 bases, with 3 bases spanning the gap.